This record concerns one T cell receptor beta chain sequence. Antigen: not known. The unexposed donors gave CD4+ T cells in about 2010-2019, prior to COVID-19. After more than eight days of culture, CD4+ T cells were isolated. Testing used SARS-CoV-2 S/N and four cold-coronavirus spikes on unexposed-donor CD4+ T cells, cells permitting. Clones were read by immunoSEQ multiplex PCR, and TCRdb kept only the in-frame ones, dropping some. The data show approximately 27,000 clones, about 75% seen once. This record comes from a study of CD4 T cells in relation to SARS-CoV-2 and coronaviruses. Study background: After roughly 11 days of antigen culture, PBMC TCR beta CDR3s were sequenced.

Study outcomes and limitations: Approximately 65% of donors had memory CD4+ clonotypes crossrecognizing SARS-CoV-2 and common cold coronavirus spike.

Germline V CDR1 and CDR2: LGHDT, YNNKEL (reference sequence). Trimming took off 4 bases at V and 7 bases at J, with 14 bases between the two ends. The CDR3 extends over 14 amino acids. This clonotype was obtained from a human donor in good health. The chain couples TRBV3-1 (or the pseudogene TRBV3-2) to TRBJ2-1; D is perhaps TRBD2 (6 bases). Input material: CD4+ T cells from PBMCs, cultured in vitro. The CDR3: CASSPPGLQNEQFF. The DNA for the CDR3 is TGTGCCAGCAGCCCCCCGGGACTCCAAAATGAGCAGTTCTTC.